The TCR beta chain under discussion was sequenced for a study of identical twins. TCRdb re-analysed the 5' RACE reads in MiXCR, keeping a single row per CDR3 protein. The profile covers some 250,000 distinct CDR3 sequences, with about 12% appearing a single time and roughly 4% taken by the ten largest. About this clonotype: What it recognizes is unknown.

Study findings and constraints: Out-of-frame alpha sequences common to twins exhibited an excess of low generation probability.

With 5 bases clipped from V and 2 bases from J, the junction kept 0 bases outside the gene matches. The CDR3 totals 13 residues. Germline CDR1 reads LNHDA; CDR2 reads SQIVND (reference sequence). The sample was also linked to a second study, of yellow fever vaccine responses in identical twins. From that report: Twins reportedly showed a vaccine T cell response that seemed partly convergent and partly personalized.

The specimen was memory (CD45RO+) T cells sorted from blood. This sequence originates from a woman aged 18-29 years in good health. This chain uses TRBV19 with TRBJ2-1; 7 nucleotides align to TRBD1. CDR3 region: CASSGTAYNEQFF. DNA for the CDR3: TGTGCCAGTAGTGGGACAGCCTACAATGAGCAGTTCTTC.